What follows describes a single TCR beta chain. TCRdb keeps only in-frame clones here, not all; method: immunoSEQ multiplex PCR. Counted here are approximately 99,000 clones, around 81% occurring once; the ten biggest clones make up just over 4%. The record originates from a study of blood T cell repertoires in COVID-19. Germline V CDR1 and CDR2: ENHRY, SYGVKD. CDR3 length: 11 residues. V was trimmed by 4 bases and J by 6 bases, leaving 7 bases between them. Sequences were obtained from peripheral blood. This clonotype was obtained from a woman in her 70s with acute or convalescent COVID-19. The rearrangement uses TRBV10-3 and TRBJ2-7; D possibly corresponds to TRBD2 (5 bases). DNA for the CDR3: TGTGCCATCAGTGCCGGGGTCGAGCAGTACTTC. It encodes CAISAGVEQYF.